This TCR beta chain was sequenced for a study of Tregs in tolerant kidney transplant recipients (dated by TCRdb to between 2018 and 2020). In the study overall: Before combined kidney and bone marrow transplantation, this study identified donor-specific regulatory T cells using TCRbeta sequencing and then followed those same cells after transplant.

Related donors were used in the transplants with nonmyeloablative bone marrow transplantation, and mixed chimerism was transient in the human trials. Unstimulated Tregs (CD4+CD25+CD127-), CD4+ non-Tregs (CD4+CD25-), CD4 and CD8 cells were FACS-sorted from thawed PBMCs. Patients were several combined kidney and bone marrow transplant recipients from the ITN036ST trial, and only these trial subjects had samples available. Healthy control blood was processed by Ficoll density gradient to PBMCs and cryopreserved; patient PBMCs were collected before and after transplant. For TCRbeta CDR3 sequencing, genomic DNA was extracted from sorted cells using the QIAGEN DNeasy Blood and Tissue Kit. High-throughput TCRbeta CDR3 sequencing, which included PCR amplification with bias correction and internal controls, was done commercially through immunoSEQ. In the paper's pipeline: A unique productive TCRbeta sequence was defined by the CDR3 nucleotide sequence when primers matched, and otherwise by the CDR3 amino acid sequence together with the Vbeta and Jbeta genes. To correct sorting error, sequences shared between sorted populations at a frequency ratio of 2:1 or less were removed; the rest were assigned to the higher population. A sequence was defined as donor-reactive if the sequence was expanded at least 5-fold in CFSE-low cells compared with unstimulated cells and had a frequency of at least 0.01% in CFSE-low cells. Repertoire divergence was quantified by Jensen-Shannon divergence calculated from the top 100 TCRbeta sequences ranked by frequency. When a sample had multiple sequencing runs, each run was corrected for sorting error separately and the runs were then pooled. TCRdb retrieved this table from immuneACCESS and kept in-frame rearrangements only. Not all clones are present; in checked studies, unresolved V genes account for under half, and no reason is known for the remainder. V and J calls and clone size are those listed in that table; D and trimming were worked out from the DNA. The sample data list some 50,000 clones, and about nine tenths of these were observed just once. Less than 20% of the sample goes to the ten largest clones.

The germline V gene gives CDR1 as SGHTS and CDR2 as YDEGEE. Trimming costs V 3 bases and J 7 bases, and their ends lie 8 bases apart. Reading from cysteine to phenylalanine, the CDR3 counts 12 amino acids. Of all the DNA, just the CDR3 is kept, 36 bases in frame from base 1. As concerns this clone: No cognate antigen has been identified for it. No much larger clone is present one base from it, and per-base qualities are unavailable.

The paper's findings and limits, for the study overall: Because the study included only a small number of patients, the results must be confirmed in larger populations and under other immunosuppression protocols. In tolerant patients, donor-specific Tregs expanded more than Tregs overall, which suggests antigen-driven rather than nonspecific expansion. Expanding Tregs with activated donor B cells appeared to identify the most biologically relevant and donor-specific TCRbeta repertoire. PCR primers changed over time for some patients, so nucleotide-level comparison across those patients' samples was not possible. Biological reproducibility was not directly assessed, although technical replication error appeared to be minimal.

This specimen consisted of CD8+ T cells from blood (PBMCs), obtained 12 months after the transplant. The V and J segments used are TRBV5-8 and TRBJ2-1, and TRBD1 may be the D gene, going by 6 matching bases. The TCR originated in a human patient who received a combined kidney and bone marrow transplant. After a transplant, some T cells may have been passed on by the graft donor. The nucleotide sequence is TGTGCCAGCAGCTCTAGGGGGAATGAGCAGTTCTTC. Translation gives CASSSRGNEQFF.